This T cell receptor beta chain came from a study of long-term antiretroviral therapy in people with HIV. A note on this clone: Its specificity is unknown.

Study-wide findings and caveats: HIV repertoires covered narrower CDR3 length ranges than controls did.

Samples were assayed with immunoSEQ v3.0 at survey level. Sequenced by immunoSEQ multiplex PCR; TCRdb stores in-frame clones only, minus some. The sample lists 40,000 to 60,000 clones, 80% to 90% occurring once. CDR3 length: 13 amino acids. J was trimmed by 8 bases and V by 5 bases; bases with no gene match: 9. Per germline, CDR1 SEHNR and CDR2 FQNEAQ (reference sequence). The J gene is TRBJ2-7, the V gene TRBV7-9, with 7 nucleotides matching TRBD1. The sample consisted of unsorted PBMCs, taken 0.8 years after starting antiretroviral therapy. This sequence originates from a woman aged 18-29 years with HIV. Written as DNA, the CDR3 is TGTGCCAGCAGCATCCCGGGACAGACCAAGCAGTACTTC. Protein: CASSIPGQTKQYF.